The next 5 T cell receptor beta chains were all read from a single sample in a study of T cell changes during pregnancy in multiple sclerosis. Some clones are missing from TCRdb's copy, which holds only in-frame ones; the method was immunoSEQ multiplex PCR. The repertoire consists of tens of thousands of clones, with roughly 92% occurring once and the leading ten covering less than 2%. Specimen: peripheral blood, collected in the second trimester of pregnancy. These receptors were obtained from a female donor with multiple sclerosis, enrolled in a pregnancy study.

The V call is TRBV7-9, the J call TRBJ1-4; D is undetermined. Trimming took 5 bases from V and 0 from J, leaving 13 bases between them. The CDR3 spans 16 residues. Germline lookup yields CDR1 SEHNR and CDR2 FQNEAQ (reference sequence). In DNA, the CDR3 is TGTGCCAGCAGCAAAGAAGTCCTAGCAACTAATGAAAAACTGTTTTTT. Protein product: CASSKEVLATNEKLFF.

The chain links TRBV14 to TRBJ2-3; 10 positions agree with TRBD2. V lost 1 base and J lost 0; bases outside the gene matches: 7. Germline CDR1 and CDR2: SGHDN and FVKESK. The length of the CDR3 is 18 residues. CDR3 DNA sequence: TGTGCCAGCAGCCAAGTTCTAGCGGGGGAAACTAGCACAGATACGCAGTATTTT. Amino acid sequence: CASSQVLAGETSTDTQYF.

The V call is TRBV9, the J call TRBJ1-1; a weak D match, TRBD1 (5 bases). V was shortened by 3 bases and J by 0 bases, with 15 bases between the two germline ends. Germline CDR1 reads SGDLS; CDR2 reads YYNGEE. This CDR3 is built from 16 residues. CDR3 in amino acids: CASSDPQGGLNTEAFF. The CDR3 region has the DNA TGTGCCAGCAGCGATCCTCAGGGAGGCCTGAACACTGAAGCTTTCTTT. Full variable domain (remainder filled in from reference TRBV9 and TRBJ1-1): DSGVTQTPKHLITATGQRVTLRCSPRSGDLSVYWYQQSLDQGLQFLIQYYNGEERAKGNILERFSAQQFPDLHSELNLSSLELGDSALYFCASSDPQGGLNTEAFFGQGTRLTVV.

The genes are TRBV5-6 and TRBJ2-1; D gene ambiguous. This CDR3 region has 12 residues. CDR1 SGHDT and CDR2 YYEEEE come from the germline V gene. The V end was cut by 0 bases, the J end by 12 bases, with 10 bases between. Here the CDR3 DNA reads TGTGCCAGCAGCTTGGCCTTGTCAGGGCAGTTCTTC. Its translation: CASSLALSGQFF.

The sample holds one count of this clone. The CDR3 reads CASKVRQGVNQPQHF. The CDR3 DNA is TGTGCCAGTAAAGTTCGTCAGGGGGTGAATCAGCCCCAGCATTTT. The V and J genes are TRBV19 and TRBJ1-5; 7 bases line up with TRBD1. Germline V gene data show CDR1 as LNHDA and CDR2 as SQIVND (reference sequence). The length of the CDR3 is 15 residues. Unmatched junction bases numbered 10, after V lost 7 bases and J lost 4 bases. The variable domain in full, completed from reference TRBV19 and TRBJ1-5, reads DGGITQSPKYLFRKEGQNVTLSCEQNLNHDAMYWYRQDPGQGLRLIYYSQIVNDFQKGDIAEGYSVSREKKESFPLTVTSAQKNPTAFYLCASKVRQGVNQPQHFGDGTRLSIL.